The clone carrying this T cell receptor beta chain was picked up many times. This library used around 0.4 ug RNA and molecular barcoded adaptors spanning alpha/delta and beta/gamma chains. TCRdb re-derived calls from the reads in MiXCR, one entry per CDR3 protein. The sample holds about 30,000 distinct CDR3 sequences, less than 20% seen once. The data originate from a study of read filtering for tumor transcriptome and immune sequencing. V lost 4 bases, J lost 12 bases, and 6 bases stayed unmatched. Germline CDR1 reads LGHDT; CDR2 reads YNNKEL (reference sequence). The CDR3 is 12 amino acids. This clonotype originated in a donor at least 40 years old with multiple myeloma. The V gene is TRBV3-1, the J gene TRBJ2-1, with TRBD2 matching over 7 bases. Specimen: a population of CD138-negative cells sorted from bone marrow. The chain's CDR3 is CASSRGGVGQFF. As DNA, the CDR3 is TGTGCCAGCAGCCGGGGAGGGGTAGGGCAGTTCTTC.